Presented here are 9 T cell receptor beta chains from one specimen sequenced in a study. TCRdb used MiXCR to reprocess the 5' RACE reads, holding one entry per CDR3 protein. The table has tens of thousands of distinct CDR3 sequences, about 28% seen once; the top ten hold under 2.5%. The sequencing sample was made of naive CD4+ T cells sorted from blood. Subset denoted: naive CD4+ T cells, CD4+CD45RA+CD25-. The origin of the receptors is a female donor with breast cancer.

This chain connects TRBV9 to TRBJ2-2; TRBD1 matches 7 bases. The V gene's germline CDR1 is SGDLS and CDR2 YYNGEE. Germline trimming cut 4 bases from V and 0 bases from J; bases unmatched to any gene: 3. The CDR3 contains 15 residues. The CDR3 sequence is CASSFGQANTGELFF. For the CDR3, the DNA is TGTGCCAGCAGCTTCGGACAGGCGAACACCGGGGAGCTGTTTTTT.

This clonotype is deemed medium-sized. The chain combines TRBV7-2 with TRBJ2-2; D is perhaps TRBD1 (5 bases). From germline, CDR1 is SGHTA and CDR2 FQGNSA. The CDR3 consists of 15 residues. V was clipped by 3 bases and J by 4 bases, with 12 bases between them. CDR3 region: CASSFTGIRTGELFF. CDR3 coding DNA: TGTGCCAGCAGCTTTACAGGAATTCGCACCGGGGAGCTGTTTTTT.

The chain recombines TRBV6-1 with TRBJ1-5; D call uncertain. V lost 4 bases, J lost 5 bases, and 15 bases lay in between. The germline V gene has CDR1 MNHNS and CDR2 SASEGT. The length of the CDR3 is 15 residues. The CDR3 spells CASSVLFSADQPQHF. Written as DNA, the CDR3 is TGTGCCAGCAGTGTCCTTTTCTCCGCGGATCAGCCCCAGCATTTT.

The V gene is TRBV12-3 or TRBV12-4, the J gene TRBJ2-2; tentative D call: TRBD1 (7 bases). V was pared by 3 bases and J by 4 bases, with 12 bases between. The CDR3 length is 15 residues. The CDR3 is CASSLVQGGTGELFF. DNA of the CDR3: TGTGCCAGCAGTTTGGTTCAGGGGGGCACCGGGGAGCTGTTTTTT.

The V call is TRBV5-1, the J call TRBJ2-7; 8 bases map to TRBD1. Germline V gene data show CDR1 as SGHRS and CDR2 as YFSETQ. The CDR3 consists of 14 residues. Trimming removed 4 bases from V and 6 bases from J; junction bases left unmatched: 9. CDR3 DNA sequence: TGCGCCAGCAGCACCCGGACAGGGATGGGCGAGCAGTACTTC. It translates to CASSTRTGMGEQYF. The full variable domain, rest sourced from reference TRBV5-1 and TRBJ2-7, is KAGVTQTPRYLIKTRGQQVTLSCSPISGHRSVSWYQQTPGQGLQFLFEYFSETQRNKGNFPGRFSGRQFSNSRSEMNVSTLELGDSALYLCASSTRTGMGEQYFGPGTRLTVT.

For this clonotype: The junction departs from the called germline gene at one end, perhaps through a read error. V gene TRBV7-8 combines with J gene TRBJ2-2, with a tentative D call TRBD2 (5 bases). The V gene's germline CDR1 is SGHVS and CDR2 FQNEAQ. The CDR3 length is 15 residues. The CDR3 bases are TGTGCCAGCAGCCTGGACGGAGGATACACTGGGGAGCTGTTTTTT. Translated, it gives CASSLDGGYTGELFF.

The chain links TRBV7-9 to TRBJ1-5; D unresolved. V was pared by 1 base and J by 3 bases, with 1 base between. Germline V lookup: CDR1 SEHNR, CDR2 FQNEAQ (reference sequence). The CDR3 contains 12 residues. The CDR3: CASSLDNQPQHF. CDR3 nucleotides: TGTGCCAGCAGCTTAGACAATCAGCCCCAGCATTTT.

This clonotype showed up just a few times. The chain carries TRBV25-1 and TRBJ2-2; no clear D gene. The germline gives CDR1 MGHDK, CDR2 SYGVNS. Trimming pared 0 bases from V and 6 bases from J, leaving 8 bases between. The CDR3 is 14 residues long. CDR3: CASSEYDRPGELFF. The CDR3 DNA reads as TGTGCCAGCAGTGAATATGACCGGCCCGGGGAGCTGTTTTTT. Supplemented by reference TRBV25-1 and TRBJ2-2, the full variable domain reads EADIYQTPRYLVIGTGKKITLECSQTMGHDKMYWYQQDPGMELHLIHYSYGVNSTEKGDLSSESTVSRIRTEHFPLTLESARPSHTSQYLCASSEYDRPGELFFGEGSRLTVL.

The CDR3 nucleotides read TGTGCCAGCAGTTTTCGGCGGGAGGGAACTGAAGCTTTCTTT. It is translated as CASSFRREGTEAFF. The chain employs TRBV12-3 or TRBV12-4 and TRBJ1-1; D not resolved. The V end lost 3 bases, the J end lost 5 bases, and 13 bases lay between the germline ends. The CDR3 is made up of 14 amino acids.